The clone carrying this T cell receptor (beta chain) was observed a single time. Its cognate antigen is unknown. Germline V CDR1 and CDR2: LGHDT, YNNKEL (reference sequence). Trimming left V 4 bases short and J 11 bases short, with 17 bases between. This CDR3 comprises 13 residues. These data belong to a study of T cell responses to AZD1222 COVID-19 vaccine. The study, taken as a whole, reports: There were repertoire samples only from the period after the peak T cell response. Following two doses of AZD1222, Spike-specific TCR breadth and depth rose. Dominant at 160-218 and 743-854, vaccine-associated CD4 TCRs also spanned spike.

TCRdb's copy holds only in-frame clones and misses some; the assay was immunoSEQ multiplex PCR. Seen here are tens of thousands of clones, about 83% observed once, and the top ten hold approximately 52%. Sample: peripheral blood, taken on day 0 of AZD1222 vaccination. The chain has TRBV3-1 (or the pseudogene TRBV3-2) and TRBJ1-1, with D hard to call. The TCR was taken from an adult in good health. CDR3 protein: CASSPSPDREAFF. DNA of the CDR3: TGTGCCAGCAGCCCCTCACCGGACCGGGAGGCTTTCTTT.